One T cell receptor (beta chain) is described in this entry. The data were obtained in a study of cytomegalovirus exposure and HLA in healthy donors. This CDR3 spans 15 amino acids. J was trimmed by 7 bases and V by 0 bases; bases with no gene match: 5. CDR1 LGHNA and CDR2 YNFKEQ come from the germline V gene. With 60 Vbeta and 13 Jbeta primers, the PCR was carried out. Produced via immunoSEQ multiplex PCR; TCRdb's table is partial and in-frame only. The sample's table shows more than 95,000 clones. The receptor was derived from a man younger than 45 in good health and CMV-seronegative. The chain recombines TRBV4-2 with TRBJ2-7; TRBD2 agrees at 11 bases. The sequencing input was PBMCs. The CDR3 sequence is CASSQDVAGGWEQYF. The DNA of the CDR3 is TGTGCCAGCAGCCAAGATGTAGCGGGAGGGTGGGAGCAGTACTTC.